The 15 T cell receptor beta chains listed next were all sequenced from one sample in a study of T-cell memory formation after mild COVID-19. One entry per CDR3 protein results from TCRdb running MiXCR on the 5' RACE reads. The sample holds about 180,000 distinct CDR3 sequences, about a sixth seen once. What was sequenced was PBMCs or a T cell subset sorted from them (not recorded which). The receptors originated from an adult woman who had mild COVID-19 (a few samples of this study predate the infection). Cell type and time point are not known.

This clonotype was seen more than once but under ten times. J is TRBJ2-2 and V is TRBV12-3 or TRBV12-4, with a weak D call TRBD1 (5 bases). With 8 bases removed from V and 1 base from J, the gap between germline ends came to 14 bases. The CDR3 is 15 amino acids. The CDR3 nucleotides are TGTGCCAGCTCCGCCAGGGTTGAGAACACCGGGGAGCTGTTTTTT. This sequence encodes CASSARVENTGELFF.

This clonotype was observed a few times. The chain carries TRBV20-1 and TRBJ1-5; TRBD1 is a possible D gene (5 bases). CDR3 size: 14 residues. Trimming stripped 3 bases from V and 2 bases from J, with 11 bases between. In germline, CDR1 is DFQATT, CDR2 SNEGSKA (reference sequence). The CDR3 region is CSASSPRGNQPQHF. The CDR3 DNA is TGCAGTGCTAGTAGCCCCAGGGGCAATCAGCCCCAGCATTTT.

The chain has TRBV10-3 and TRBJ2-2, with 8 bases that match TRBD1. The germline V gene encodes CDR1 ENHRY and CDR2 SYGVKD. The V gene end was trimmed by 6 bases and the J gene end by 1 base; junction bases not matched to a gene: 4. The CDR3 spans 15 residues. In DNA form, the CDR3 reads TGTGCCATCAGCCCAGGGGGCCAGAACACCGGGGAGCTGTTTTTT. Translation: CAISPGGQNTGELFF.

The chain combines TRBV20-1 with TRBJ1-6, with a weak D call TRBD1 (5 bases). This CDR3 is built from 17 residues. With 0 bases removed from V and 4 bases from J, the gap between germline ends came to 16 bases. Germline loops: CDR1 DFQATT, CDR2 SNEGSKA (reference sequence). This chain's CDR3 is CSARDGQSPIYNSPLHF. CDR3 DNA sequence: TGCAGTGCTAGAGATGGACAAAGTCCCATATATAATTCACCCCTCCACTTT.

This clonotype was picked up a small number of times. V gene TRBV12-3 or TRBV12-4 combines with J gene TRBJ1-2, with TRBD1 matching over 9 bases. The CDR3 runs to 14 residues. With 4 bases clipped from V and 8 bases from J, the junction kept 8 bases outside the gene matches. The CDR3 here is CASSSGQGQGGYTF. CDR3 bases: TGTGCCAGCAGTTCTGGACAGGGGCAGGGCGGCTACACCTTC.

About this clonotype itself: A much larger clone differs by one base, so this may be a read error. This sequence joins TRBV24-1 and TRBJ2-2; D may be TRBD2 (6 bases). The CDR3 sequence is 16 residues long. Germline CDR1 KGHDR, CDR2 SFDVKD. CDR3 DNA sequence: TGTGCCATCATGACGGCGGAGGGTTCGGGCACCGCGGAGCTGTTTTTT. Its protein product is CAIMTAEGSGTAELFF.

This rearrangement joins TRBV6-5 to TRBJ2-3, with 9 bases that match TRBD2. V gave up 11 bases and J gave up 2 bases; unmatched junction bases: 11. In germline, CDR1 is MNHEY, CDR2 SVGAGI. The CDR3 spans 15 residues. DNA of the CDR3: TGTGCCGCCCGCGGGGGGGCCGCGAACACAGATACGCAGTATTTT. Encoded protein: CAARGGAANTDTQYF.

This clonotype was seen only once. The V gene is TRBV3-1, the J gene TRBJ1-1, with a possible D match to TRBD1 (5 bases). Germline values: CDR1 LGHDT, CDR2 YNNKEL (reference sequence). V was pared by 2 bases and J by 5 bases, with 6 bases between. The CDR3 has 12 amino acids. The CDR3 nucleotides are TGTGCCAGCAGCCAAAGACAGACTGAAGCTTTCTTT. This encodes CASSQRQTEAFF.

The CDR3 protein is CASSLEATGTPGELFF. The CDR3 DNA sequence: TGCGCCAGCAGCTTGGAGGCGACCGGTACACCCGGGGAGCTGTTTTTT. The genes are TRBV5-1 and TRBJ2-2, with D hard to call. This CDR3 is 16 amino acids long. The V end lost 0 bases, the J end lost 6 bases, and 15 bases lay between the germline ends. Germline V CDR1 and CDR2: SGHRS, YFSETQ.

This chain joins TRBV12-3 or TRBV12-4 and TRBJ1-5; a weak D match, TRBD1 (6 bases). V gave up 5 bases and J gave up 3 bases, with 17 bases separating them. This CDR3 region has 16 residues. CDR3 protein: CASSDPGVGFNQPQHF. Here the CDR3 DNA reads TGTGCCAGCAGTGACCCAGGGGTAGGGTTCAATCAGCCCCAGCATTTT.

V gene TRBV6-1 combines with J gene TRBJ1-2, with D unresolved. The CDR3 length is 13 residues. The germline V gene encodes CDR1 MNHNS and CDR2 SASEGT. V was cut by 2 bases and J by 6 bases, with 10 bases left in between. The DNA for the CDR3 is TGTGCCAGCAGTGAAAATCCCCGGGATGGCTACACCTTC. Encoded protein: CASSENPRDGYTF.

This clonotype was detected only a few times. The V and J genes are TRBV9 and TRBJ1-1; D uncertain. Germline lookup yields CDR1 SGDLS and CDR2 YYNGEE. The CDR3 length is 13 residues. The V end lost 4 bases, the J end lost 5 bases, and 12 bases lay between the germline ends. The CDR3 spells CASSLALGTEAFF. In nucleotides, the CDR3 is TGTGCCAGCAGCTTAGCCCTGGGAACTGAAGCTTTCTTT.

The chain combines TRBV19 with TRBJ1-2, with D hard to call. Per the germline V gene, CDR1 is LNHDA and CDR2 is SQIVND (reference sequence). Trimming took 8 bases from V and 7 from J, leaving 14 bases between them. This CDR3 is built from 12 residues. As DNA, the CDR3 is TGTGCCAGTGGAGTGGGAGGATTTGGCTACACCTTC. Translated: CASGVGGFGYTF.

This clonotype showed up just a few times. The chain links TRBV20-1 to TRBJ2-1, with D possibly matching TRBD2 (5 bases). V lost 6 bases to trimming and J lost 6 bases, with 18 bases between them. Per germline, CDR1 DFQATT and CDR2 SNEGSKA (reference sequence). The CDR3 totals 14 residues. The CDR3 spells CSANLLGGFNEQFF. The CDR3 DNA reads as TGCAGTGCCAATTTACTAGGAGGCTTCAATGAGCAGTTCTTC.

The rearrangement uses TRBV6-5 and TRBJ2-5, with 12 bases aligning to TRBD1. There are 15 residues in the CDR3. CDR1 and CDR2 (germline): MNHEY, SVGAGI. The junction had 10 bases not matched to a gene; V was cut back by 10 bases and J by 4 bases. CDR3 sequence: CATAGQGALVETQYF. The DNA for the CDR3 is TGTGCCACCGCGGGACAGGGGGCTTTAGTAGAGACCCAGTACTTC.